What follows describes a single T cell receptor (beta chain). No antigen is known for it. No base quality values were provided; no much bigger clone lies one nucleotide off. This entry is derived from a study of blood T cell repertoires in COVID-19 (dated by TCRdb to 2020 to 2021). About the full investigation: Samples covering the acute and convalescent phases of COVID-19 were provided by collaborators in the United States, Italy and Spain. The material from the prospective study consisted of cDNA or gDNA derived from T cells, B-cell-depleted T cells, or PBMCs. Subjects who had been exposed to COVID-19, were actively infected with it, or had recovered from it provided the deeply sampled blood TCRbeta repertoires that made up the dataset. A freely available public database, intended as a resource for researchers studying the immune response to SARS-CoV-2, is where the repertoires were released. The samples were drawn from the first 160 participants of the ongoing ImmuneRACE study and from about 1,200 subjects provided by 6 global collaborators. Sample metadata almost always included a de-identified subject ID, COVID-19 status, age in years and sex. Where available, HLA class I and class II types were obtained from metadata supplied by the sample provider rather than from assay-based typing. Study-level results and caveats: Clinical and demographic metadata were provided uncurated, with the amount varying by source and participant.

TCRbeta CDR3 regions were amplified from genomic DNA by means of the immunoSEQ Assay, a bias-controlled multiplex PCR. Processing in the source paper ran as follows. The number of nucleated cells in each sample was estimated from the amplification of reference gene primers within the assay. To quantify the absolute abundance of each unique TCRbeta CDR3 rearrangement, sequence reads were collapsed and filtered. For each sample, productive Simpson clonality was calculated by taking the square root of Simpson's diversity index across productive rearrangements. TCRdb stores this immuneACCESS table with in-frame sequences only. Part of the clones is absent; in the studies checked, under half of the shortfall reflects unresolved V genes, and no reason is known for the rest. V and J calls and clone size are given by that table; D and trimming were obtained from the DNA. The sample data list approximately 41,000 clones, and around nine tenths of these were observed just once. Approximately 21% of the sample goes to the ten largest clones.

Whole blood was collected in K2EDTA tubes by collaborating institutions according to the institutions' own protocols. Collaborator samples were shipped for TCRbeta analysis as frozen whole blood, isolated PBMCs, or DNA extracted from either sample type. Sequenced sample: peripheral blood. The sequence was obtained from a man aged 50 to 60 with active COVID-19.

The CDR3 protein: CASSLGLAENTGELFF. The DNA sequence reads TGTGCCAGCAGTTTGGGACTAGCGGAGAACACCGGGGAGCTGTTTTTT. The chain is assembled from TRBV6-4 and TRBJ2-2, with 11 junctional bases fitting TRBD2. The CDR3 sequence holds 16 residues, the cysteine and phenylalanine included. The CDR3 DNA has 48 bases and is translated from base 1. CDR1 and CDR2, looked up from the germline V gene, are MRHNA and SNTAGT. Trimming takes 5 bases off V and 1 base off J; junction bases not matched to a gene: 3.